This T cell receptor beta chain originates from a study of T-cell reconstitution after alpha-beta-depleted transplantation in children (dated by TCRdb to the mid-2010s). Regarding the research as a whole: Using TCR repertoire profiling, the study quantitatively followed how T-cell immune reconstitution unfolded in children after TCRalphabeta/CD19-depleted allogeneic hematopoietic cell transplantation.

From the cysteine up to the phenylalanine, the CDR3 has a length of 15 residues. The DNA shown is the 45-base CDR3, in frame from base 1. CDR1 and CDR2 (SGHRS, YFSETQ) derive from the germline V gene. At the junction V is shortened by 7 bases and J by 7 bases, with 23 bases in between. The method was PCR. This sample was sequenced with an Illumina HiSeq 2500. To normalize quantification of the TCRbeta repertoire, the TCR libraries were built with molecular barcoding that relied on unique molecular identifiers. Using fastp trimming at Q25 and MiXCR clonotype assembly, TCRdb reanalyzed the public sequencing data and kept in-frame beta chains. For every CDR3 protein sequence, its rows merge into one entry that carries the most common genes and DNA. This sample has around 400,000 distinct CDR3 sequences in its table, and about a fifth of those were observed once. The top ten clones comprise 3% to 4.5% of the sample.

About this clonotype: Its cognate antigen has yet to be identified. Per-nucleotide qualities are absent, and no much larger clonotype sits a single base away.

Recombination linked TRBV5-1 to TRBJ2-5, with a weak D call of TRBD1 (6 bases match). The sequence was collected from a human donor who donated a stem cell graft to a child with acute myeloid leukemia. Sequencing used PBMCs from the stem cell graft donor, obtained from the stem cell graft. The DNA reads as follows: TGCGCCAGCTGGTCGACTCAGGGGCAGGGTGGGACCCAGTACTTC. Its amino acids are CASWSTQGQGGTQYF.